One and the same sample provided the 4 T cell receptor beta chains below, sequenced in a study of shared clonotypes between healthy human individuals. Clones were read by immunoSEQ multiplex PCR, and TCRdb kept only the in-frame ones, dropping some. The data contain 2 million or so clones, about 95% of them singletons. The source material was naive CD4+ T cells sorted from blood. Subset in this sample: CD45RA+ positively selected. The receptors were gathered from a man between 18 and 29 years old in good health.

The chain carries TRBV6-6 and TRBJ1-1; possible D gene TRBD1, 6 bases. V was trimmed by 8 bases and J by 1 base, leaving 17 bases between them. The CDR3 runs to 15 residues. Germline V gene data show CDR1 as MNHNY and CDR2 as SVGAGI (reference sequence). As DNA, the CDR3 is TGTGCCAGCGGAAAACCAGGGGCCGCGAACACTGAAGCTTTCTTT. This sequence encodes CASGKPGAANTEAFF.

J is TRBJ1-6 and V is TRBV2; D gene ambiguous. Between the trimmed V and J ends, which lost 2 bases and 5 bases, there was a span of 10 bases. The CDR3 extends over 15 amino acids. The germline CDR1 and CDR2 sequences are SNHLY and FYNNEI. For the CDR3, the DNA is TGTGCCAGCAGTGAACTGGGGATGGATAATTCACCCCTCCACTTT. It translates to CASSELGMDNSPLHF.

The chain couples TRBV5-8 to TRBJ1-1; no firm D call. Deletions cut 8 bases from V and 4 bases from J, with 18 bases between. CDR3 length: 14 amino acids. Germline V gene data show CDR1 as SGHTS and CDR2 as YDEGEE. The CDR3 nucleotides are TGTGCCAGTTCTATACCCCTCACGGGCACTGAAGCTTTCTTT. This gives the protein CASSIPLTGTEAFF.

V and J are TRBV6-1 and TRBJ2-1; D may match TRBD1 or TRBD2 (6 bases each). V was trimmed by 6 bases and J by 7 bases, leaving 13 bases between them. CDR3 length equals 13 residues. CDR1 and CDR2 from the germline V gene are MNHNS and SASEGT. The CDR3 reads CASRRQGGNEQFF. The CDR3 nucleotides read TGTGCCAGCAGGAGACAAGGGGGGAATGAGCAGTTCTTC.